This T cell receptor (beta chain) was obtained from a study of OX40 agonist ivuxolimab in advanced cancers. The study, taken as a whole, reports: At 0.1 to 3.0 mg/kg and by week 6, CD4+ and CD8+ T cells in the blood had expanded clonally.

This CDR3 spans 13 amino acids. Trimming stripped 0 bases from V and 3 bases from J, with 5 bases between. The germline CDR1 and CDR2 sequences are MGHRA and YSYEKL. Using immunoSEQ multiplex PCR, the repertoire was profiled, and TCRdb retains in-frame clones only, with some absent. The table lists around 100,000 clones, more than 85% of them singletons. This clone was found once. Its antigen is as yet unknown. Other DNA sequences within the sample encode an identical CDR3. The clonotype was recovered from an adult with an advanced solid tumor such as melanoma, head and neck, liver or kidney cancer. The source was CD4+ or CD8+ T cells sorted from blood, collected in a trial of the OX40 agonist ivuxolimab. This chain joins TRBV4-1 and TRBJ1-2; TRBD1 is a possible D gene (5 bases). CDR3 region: CASSQDRDYGYTF. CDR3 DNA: TGCGCCAGCAGCCAAGACAGGGACTATGGCTACACCTTC.